This T cell receptor (beta chain) was obtained from a study of blood T cell repertoires in COVID-19. On the study more broadly: Italy, Spain and the United States were the sources of the convalescent and acute COVID-19 samples.

Only in-frame clones appear in the TCRdb table, and some are missing; sequencing was by immunoSEQ multiplex PCR. This table has tens of thousands of clones, 89% appearing once. CDR1 is SGHTA, CDR2 FQGNSA, per germline. CDR3 size: 17 residues. Trimming at V came to 1 base and at J to 6 bases, leaving 8 bases not matched to a gene. Sequenced input: peripheral blood. The chain combines TRBV7-2 with TRBJ2-3, with TRBD2 matching over 12 bases. The TCR sequence derives from a man aged 45-60 years with active COVID-19. As DNA, the CDR3 is TGTGCCAGCAGCTTAGGTCAGCTAGCGGGGGGGCAGGATACGCAGTATTTT. As protein: CASSLGQLAGGQDTQYF.